Below, 9 T cell receptor beta chains from the same sample are listed, as sequenced in a study of molecular identifiers for immune sequencing clone quantification. TCRdb itself ran the PCR reads through MiXCR, one entry per CDR3 protein. This sample has some 13,000 distinct CDR3 sequences, with around 17% found just once. Sequencing was done on a sample of naive CD8+ T cells from blood, with Jurkat cell RNA spiked in. The subset: FACS-sorted CD8+CD4-CCR7+CD45RA+ naive T cells. The receptors were sampled from a human donor in good health. Some libraries in this study had Jurkat cell RNA spiked in.

This clonotype was observed at least ten times. V and J are TRBV2 and TRBJ1-6; D uncertain. Per germline, CDR1 SNHLY and CDR2 FYNNEI. Trimming cost V 3 bases and J 0 bases, with 12 bases left between them. This CDR3 has 17 residues. The CDR3 is CASSETGRSSYNSPLHF. In DNA form, the CDR3 reads TGTGCCAGCAGTGAGACGGGCAGGAGCTCCTATAATTCACCCCTCCACTTT.

In its sample, this clonotype was seen many times. J is TRBJ2-7 and V is TRBV14, with 10 positions matching TRBD2. The J segment lost 3 bases and the V segment lost 5 bases, leaving 7 bases of the junction unmatched. The CDR3 runs to 15 residues. Germline assignment: CDR1 SGHDN and CDR2 FVKESK. CDR3 residues: CASSWGTSDLYEQYF. The CDR3 DNA is TGTGCCAGCAGCTGGGGGACTAGCGATCTCTACGAGCAGTACTTC.

In this sample, this clonotype turned up many times. The V gene is TRBV10-2, the J gene TRBJ1-1; 7 nucleotides match TRBD1. The CDR3 is made up of 13 amino acids. Germline V gene data show CDR1 as WSHSY and CDR2 as SAAADI. Trimming cost V 6 bases and J 1 base; bases outside gene matches: 2. The CDR3 bases are TGCGCCAGCAGGGGACAGCCGAACACTGAAGCTTTCTTT. Its protein is CASRGQPNTEAFF.

This clonotype was detected ten times or more. The J gene is TRBJ2-2, the V gene TRBV4-1, with TRBD2 identical over 10 bases. Trimming removed 7 bases from V and 7 bases from J; junction bases left unmatched: 3. In germline, CDR1 is MGHRA, CDR2 YSYEKL. The CDR3 is 13 amino acids. CDR3 sequence (DNA): TGCGCCAGCACCTTAGCGGGAGGCGGGGAGCTGTTTTTT. Its translation: CASTLAGGGELFF.

This clonotype is classed as medium-sized. The chain links TRBV7-9 to TRBJ1-4; D ambiguous. V dropped 2 bases and J dropped 0 bases, with 4 bases sitting between them. The CDR3 runs to 14 residues. Germline values: CDR1 SEHNR, CDR2 FQNEAQ (reference sequence). CDR3 coding DNA: TGTGCCAGCAGCTTACTTGCAACTAATGAAAAACTGTTTTTT. It specifies CASSLLATNEKLFF. The full variable domain, with the rest looked up from reference TRBV7-9 and TRBJ1-4, is DTGVSQNPRHKITKRGQNVTFRCDPISEHNRLYWYRQTLGQGPEFLTYFQNEAQLEKSRLLSDRFSAERPKGSFSTLEIQRTEQGDSAMYLCASSLLATNEKLFFGSGTQLSVL.

This clonotype was counted at least ten times. This CDR3 reads CASSFRGAGANVLTF. Here the CDR3 DNA reads TGTGCCAGCAGTTTCAGGGGAGCTGGGGCCAACGTCCTGACTTTC. The rearrangement joins TRBV28 to TRBJ2-6, with a possible D match to TRBD1 (6 bases). Trimming shortened V by 3 bases and J by 2 bases, and 8 bases separated the two germline ends. CDR1 is MDHEN, CDR2 SYDVKM, per germline. CDR3 length: 15 residues.

This clonotype came up once. This chain connects TRBV10-3 to TRBJ2-1; 14 bases are a match to TRBD2. Trimming took 3 bases from V and 2 from J; bases not matched to a gene: 3. The germline V gene has CDR1 ENHRY and CDR2 SYGVKD. The CDR3 runs 17 residues. CDR3 residues: CAISDGTSGRAYNEQFF. The CDR3 DNA follows: TGTGCCATCAGTGACGGGACTAGCGGGAGAGCCTACAATGAGCAGTTCTTC.

On this clonotype itself: Given a much more abundant clone one base away, this may be a read error. The CDR3 end shows no conserved phenylalanine or tryptophan, and so a read error is likely. This chain uses TRBV19 with TRBJ2-5, with D perhaps matching TRBD2 (5 bases). This CDR3 is 13 amino acids long. V was shortened by 4 bases and J by 3 bases, with 9 bases between the two germline ends. Germline loops: CDR1 LNHDA, CDR2 SQIVND (reference sequence). The CDR3 DNA reads as TGTGCCAGTAGTACCTGGACTGAAGAGACCCAGTACTCC. It yields the protein CASSTWTEETQYS.

This clonotype is medium-sized (0.01 to 0.1%) by share. The chain is built from TRBV6-1 and TRBJ2-3, with D possibly being TRBD2 (5 bases). Germline CDR1 is MNHNS and CDR2 is SASEGT. Trimming took off 2 bases at V and 0 bases at J, with 9 bases between the two ends. This CDR3 is 15 amino acids long. The CDR3 DNA reads as TGTGCCAGCAGTGAATTGAGGACTAGCACAGATACGCAGTATTTT. Its translation: CASSELRTSTDTQYF.